This is a list of T cell receptor beta chains from one sample in a study of cytomegalovirus exposure and HLA in healthy donors. Using immunoSEQ multiplex PCR, the repertoire was profiled, and TCRdb retains in-frame clones only, with some absent. The sample lists around 150,000 clones; approximately 71% were seen once. Sequenced input: PBMCs. The receptors come from a man between 18 and 35 years old in good health and CMV-seropositive. The CDR3 runs from the conserved cysteine through the conserved F or W. The D gene is left open where the match is weak.

cdr3_length: 11
d_call: .
j_call: TRBJ2-3
v_call: TRBV2
cdr3_aa: CARRVSDTQYF

cdr3_length: 15
d_call: TRBD1
j_call: TRBJ2-7
v_call: TRBV5-1
cdr3_aa: CASSLGGTATYEQYF

cdr3_length: 15
d_call: TRBD2
j_call: TRBJ2-1
v_call: TRBV10-2
cdr3_aa: CASSERTSGSNEQFF

cdr3_length: 15
d_call: TRBD2
j_call: TRBJ2-2
v_call: TRBV10-2
cdr3_aa: CASSRRDYNFGELFF

cdr3_length: 16
d_call: TRBD2
j_call: TRBJ2-1
v_call: TRBV27
cdr3_aa: CASSSFLAGVHNEQFF

cdr3_length: 14
d_call: .
j_call: TRBJ1-2
v_call: TRBV7-9
cdr3_aa: CASSLREGKEGYTF

cdr3_length: 16
d_call: TRBD2
j_call: TRBJ2-7
v_call: TRBV4-2
cdr3_aa: CASSQGVQRELDEQYF

cdr3_length: 15
d_call: TRBD2
j_call: TRBJ2-1
v_call: TRBV11-2
cdr3_aa: CASSLISGRNNEQFF

cdr3_length: 15
d_call: .
j_call: TRBJ1-4
v_call: TRBV30
cdr3_aa: CAWRKTGSTNEKLFF

cdr3_length: 16
d_call: TRBD1
j_call: TRBJ2-3
v_call: TRBV15
cdr3_aa: CATSRRTGGGTDTQYF

cdr3_length: 15
d_call: TRBD2
j_call: TRBJ2-1
v_call: TRBV5-6
cdr3_aa: CASSLRGREINEQFF

cdr3_length: 17
d_call: TRBD2
j_call: TRBJ2-3
v_call: TRBV9
cdr3_aa: CASSNPKTSGYTDTQYF

cdr3_length: 14
d_call: .
j_call: TRBJ2-2
v_call: TRBV27
cdr3_aa: CASSTSPNTGELFF

cdr3_length: 14
d_call: TRBD1
j_call: TRBJ1-4
v_call: TRBV7-9
cdr3_aa: CSSSFQGADEKLFF

cdr3_length: 17
d_call: .
j_call: TRBJ2-2
v_call: TRBV5-1
cdr3_aa: CASSLRTLGKNTGELFF